This entry lists 3 T cell receptor beta chains sequenced from one sample in a study of shared clonotypes between healthy human individuals. Libraries were prepared by immunoSEQ multiplex PCR; TCRdb keeps only in-frame clonotypes and omits some of them. The sample shows roughly 530,000 clones, 96% of them seen only once. Source material: naive CD4+ T cells sorted from blood. Sample subset: CD45RA+ positively selected. Receptor source: a woman in her 30s in good health.

This rearrangement joins TRBV10-3 to TRBJ1-1; D may be TRBD1 (5 bases). The germline V gene has CDR1 ENHRY and CDR2 SYGVKD. Trimming cost V 3 bases and J 3 bases, with 11 bases left between them. The CDR3 runs 14 residues. CDR3 bases: TGTGCCATCAGTGATGGGGGGTTGCACACTGAAGCTTTCTTT. Residues: CAISDGGLHTEAFF.

The CDR3 loop reads CASSLVGLGEQYF. The CDR3 DNA follows: TGTGCCAGCAGCTTAGTCGGGCTGGGGGAGCAGTACTTC. This sequence joins TRBV7-2 and TRBJ2-5; D could derive from TRBD1 or TRBD2 (5 bases each). V lost 1 base, J lost 11 bases, and 14 bases lay in between. This CDR3 region has 13 residues. Germline V gives CDR1 SGHTA, CDR2 FQGNSA. Filled out from reference TRBV7-2 and TRBJ2-5, the complete variable domain reads GAGVSQSPSNKVTEKGKDVELRCDPISGHTALYWYRQSLGQGLEFLIYFQGNSAPDKSGLPSDRFSAERTGGSVSTLTIQRTQQEDSAVYLCASSLVGLGEQYFGPGTRLLVL.

This rearrangement joins TRBV6-1 to TRBJ1-2; no clear D gene. The CDR3 runs 15 residues. Germline lookup yields CDR1 MNHNS and CDR2 SASEGT. Trimming cost V 2 bases and J 0 bases, with 10 bases left between them. In DNA form, the CDR3 reads TGTGCCAGCAGTGAACAGGCCGGGACTAACTATGGCTACACCTTC. Its translation: CASSEQAGTNYGYTF.